This TCR beta chain came from a study of T cell clonality in common variable immunodeficiency. Study observations and caveats: What drives increased CVID clonality needs T cell subpopulation sequencing. Fewer deletions and N-nucleotide insertions were reportedly seen in common variable immunodeficiency TCR beta sequences.

The CDR3 consists of 15 residues. Germline CDR1 is SNHLY and CDR2 is FYNNEI. After removal of 4 bases from V and 2 bases from J, the junction contained 7 bases not matched to a gene. Only in-frame clones appear in the TCRdb table, and some are missing; sequencing was by immunoSEQ multiplex PCR. The sample shows about 26,000 clones, none of them appearing just once. This clone appeared many times. Its antigen is currently unknown. Read data end 3 residues before the CDR3 end; the end is taken from the germline J gene. The CVID group had roughly 15 females and 30 or so males, mean age roughly 40. The TCR sequence derives from a human donor with common variable immunodeficiency. The specimen sequenced was peripheral blood mononuclear cells. The rearrangement uses TRBV2 and TRBJ2-7, with 8 bases fitting TRBD2. Partial CDR3 DNA: TGTGCCAGCAGTGTGGTCGGGGGGGCCACCTACGAG. Encoded protein: CASSVVGGATYE. The whole CDR3 sequence is CASSVVGGATYEQYF.